A selection of T cell receptor beta chains follows, all from one sample in a study of cytomegalovirus exposure and HLA in healthy donors. Clones were sequenced by immunoSEQ multiplex PCR, and TCRdb holds only the in-frame ones, with some missing. In the table there are some 220,000 clones, roughly 85% of which are singletons. The sequenced sample consisted of PBMCs. These receptor sequences come from a girl aged 2 to 10 in good health and CMV-seronegative. CDR3s include the opening cysteine and the closing phenylalanine or tryptophan. D genes are given only for firm matches. Some rows have no size entry. The others give once, few or many, or a class for an expanded clone.

J: TRBJ2-3; size: NA; D: TRBD2; V: TRBV9; CDR3: CASSVIAGGTDTQYF; DNA: TGTGCCAGCAGCGTTATAGCGGGGGGCACAGATACGCAGTATTTT
J: TRBJ1-2; size: NA; D: TRBD1; V: TRBV28; CDR3: CASSSPPAGGLGYTF; DNA: TGTGCCAGCAGTTCACCCCCAGCAGGGGGCCTTGGCTACACCTTC
J: TRBJ2-7; size: once; D: NA; V: TRBV7-2; CDR3: CASSFQVRDEQYF; DNA: TGTGCCAGCAGCTTTCAAGTTCGGGACGAGCAGTACTTC
J: TRBJ1-2; size: NA; D: TRBD1; V: TRBV6-5; CDR3: CASSAVDRVDGYTF; DNA: TGTGCCAGCAGTGCTGTTGACAGGGTCGATGGCTACACCTTC
J: TRBJ2-5; size: once; D: TRBD2; V: TRBV9; CDR3: CASSVARGGIETQYF; DNA: TGTGCCAGCAGCGTCGCGCGGGGGGGTATAGAGACCCAGTACTTC
J: TRBJ2-5; size: once; D: TRBD2; V: TRBV6-6; CDR3: CASSYSAGGWQETQYF; DNA: TGTGCCAGCAGTTACTCGGCGGGGGGGTGGCAAGAGACCCAGTACTTC
J: TRBJ2-7; size: NA; D: TRBD2; V: TRBV27; CDR3: CASSSGTRNPYEQYF; DNA: TGTGCCAGCAGCTCCGGGACTAGAAACCCCTACGAGCAGTACTTC
J: TRBJ2-2; size: NA; D: NA; V: TRBV7-3; CDR3: CASSKLLGELFF; DNA: TGTGCCAGCAGCAAACTGCTTGGGGAGCTGTTTTTT
J: TRBJ2-3; size: NA; D: NA; V: TRBV28; CDR3: CASFSQGAGAGQSSDTQYF; DNA: TGTGCCAGCTTCTCTCAGGGGGCGGGGGCGGGTCAATCCTCAGATACGCAGTATTTT
J: TRBJ1-6; size: NA; D: NA; V: TRBV30; CDR3: CAWSFTGSDNSPLHF; DNA: TGTGCCTGGAGTTTCACAGGGTCTGATAATTCACCCCTCCACTTT
J: TRBJ1-2; size: NA; D: TRBD1; V: TRBV7-9; CDR3: CASSRDRGDGYTF; DNA: TGTGCCAGCAGCCGCGACAGGGGAGATGGCTACACCTTC
J: TRBJ1-5; size: NA; D: NA; V: TRBV27; CDR3: CASGRMGLDSQPQHF; DNA: TGTGCCAGTGGGCGGATGGGGCTAGATAGTCAGCCCCAGCATTTT
J: TRBJ1-2; size: NA; D: NA; V: TRBV6-5; CDR3: CASRRTQEGGGYTF; DNA: TGTGCCAGCAGAAGGACTCAAGAGGGGGGGGGCTACACCTTC
J: TRBJ2-7; size: NA; D: TRBD1; V: TRBV15; CDR3: CATSRVMGQGAHEQYF; DNA: TGTGCCACCAGCAGAGTAATGGGACAGGGGGCCCACGAGCAGTACTTC
J: TRBJ1-2; size: NA; D: TRBD1; V: TRBV9; CDR3: CASSLLTGDGGYTF; DNA: TGTGCCAGCAGCCTCTTGACAGGGGACGGTGGCTACACCTTC
J: TRBJ1-1; size: NA; D: TRBD1; V: TRBV6-1; CDR3: CASSVRQGLNTEAFF; DNA: TGTGCCAGCAGTGTCAGACAGGGCCTTAACACTGAAGCTTTCTTT
J: TRBJ2-1; size: NA; D: NA; V: TRBV5-1; CDR3: CASSLGAGHYNEQFF; DNA: TGCGCCAGCAGCTTGGGGGCGGGCCACTACAATGAGCAGTTCTTC
J: TRBJ2-1; size: few; D: NA; V: TRBV6-5; CDR3: CASRETYSSYNEQFF; DNA: TGTGCCAGCCGAGAGACTTATAGCTCCTACAATGAGCAGTTCTTC
J: TRBJ2-2; size: NA; D: NA; V: TRBV30; CDR3: CACQGGGTGELFF; DNA: TGTGCCTGCCAAGGGGGTGGCACCGGGGAGCTGTTTTTT
J: TRBJ2-7; size: NA; D: NA; V: TRBV13; CDR3: CASSLWGASSYEQYF; DNA: TGTGCCAGCAGCTTGTGGGGCGCTAGCTCCTACGAGCAGTACTTC
J: TRBJ1-4; size: NA; D: TRBD1; V: TRBV10-3; CDR3: CAIRAGQGREKLFF; DNA: TGTGCCATCAGAGCTGGACAGGGTAGGGAAAAACTGTTTTTT
J: TRBJ2-7; size: NA; D: TRBD2; V: TRBV4-1; CDR3: CASSHRLASRGEQYF; DNA: TGCGCCAGCAGCCACCGACTAGCTTCGAGGGGTGAGCAGTACTTC
J: TRBJ1-1; size: NA; D: TRBD1; V: TRBV5-4; CDR3: CASSTGQGVKNTEAFF; DNA: TGTGCCAGCAGCACAGGACAGGGGGTAAAGAACACTGAAGCTTTCTTT
J: TRBJ2-1; size: NA; D: TRBD1; V: TRBV27; CDR3: CASRGDRGYGGMSNEQFF; DNA: TGTGCCAGCAGAGGGGACAGGGGGTATGGGGGAATGAGCAATGAGCAGTTCTTC
J: TRBJ2-7; size: NA; D: TRBD1; V: TRBV12-5; CDR3: CASGPPGGHPERPYEQYF; DNA: TGTGCTAGTGGTCCCCCAGGGGGCCACCCCGAGAGACCCTACGAGCAGTACTTC
J: TRBJ2-7; size: NA; D: NA; V: TRBV30; CDR3: CAWSRGTGEQYF; DNA: TGTGCCTGGAGCCGCGGAACGGGGGAGCAGTACTTC
J: TRBJ2-1; size: few; D: NA; V: TRBV23-1; CDR3: CASSPYDLFTYNEQFF; DNA: TGCGCCAGCAGTCCATACGACTTATTTACCTACAATGAGCAGTTCTTC
J: TRBJ1-1; size: few; D: NA; V: TRBV30; CDR3: CAWSVQSLNTEAFF; DNA: TGTGCCTGGAGTGTACAGAGCCTGAACACTGAAGCTTTCTTT
J: TRBJ1-3; size: NA; D: NA; V: TRBV7-9; CDR3: CASSSKPSSGNTIYF; DNA: TGTGCCAGCAGCTCCAAGCCCTCCTCTGGAAACACCATATATTTT
J: TRBJ2-1; size: NA; D: NA; V: TRBV10-1; CDR3: CASSYDRVSSYNEQFF; DNA: TGCGCCAGCAGTTACGATCGGGTGAGCTCCTACAATGAGCAGTTCTTC
J: TRBJ2-3; size: NA; D: NA; V: TRBV18; CDR3: CASSPPLADTQYF; DNA: TGTGCCAGCTCACCACCCCTCGCAGATACGCAGTATTTT
J: TRBJ2-3; size: once; D: TRBD2; V: TRBV6-1; CDR3: CASSEDHLAGGPDTQYF; DNA: TGTGCCAGCAGTGAAGACCATCTAGCGGGAGGGCCAGATACGCAGTATTTT
J: TRBJ1-1; size: NA; D: NA; V: TRBV5-1; CDR3: CASSLAQLGHTEAFF; DNA: TGCGCCAGCAGCTTGGCCCAACTGGGGCACACTGAAGCTTTCTTT
J: TRBJ1-6; size: NA; D: NA; V: TRBV5-1; CDR3: CASSLVQGSPLHF; DNA: TGCGCCAGCAGCTTGGTCCAGGGCTCACCCCTCCACTTT
J: TRBJ2-3; size: NA; D: TRBD2; V: TRBV5-1; CDR3: CASSYPLTSGGTDTQYF; DNA: TGCGCCAGCAGCTACCCTTTGACTAGCGGGGGAACAGATACGCAGTATTTT
J: TRBJ2-7; size: NA; D: TRBD2; V: TRBV7-2; CDR3: CASSLAQTSGRTYEQYF; DNA: TGTGCCAGCAGCTTAGCCCAGACTAGCGGGAGGACCTACGAGCAGTACTTC
J: TRBJ1-1; size: NA; D: NA; V: TRBV2; CDR3: CASNSNRELLNTEAFF; DNA: TGTGCCAGCAATTCAAACAGGGAATTACTGAACACTGAAGCTTTCTTT
J: TRBJ2-5; size: NA; D: NA; V: TRBV5-1; CDR3: CASSLDPDQETQYF; DNA: TGCGCCAGCAGCTTGGACCCAGACCAAGAGACCCAGTACTTC
J: TRBJ2-4; size: NA; D: NA; V: TRBV7-6; CDR3: CASSLGGNKNIQYF; DNA: TGTGCCAGCAGCTTAGGCGGGAACAAAAACATTCAGTACTTC
J: TRBJ1-1; size: NA; D: NA; V: TRBV7-9; CDR3: CASSHTGRGFF; DNA: TGTGCCAGCAGCCACACAGGGAGGGGTTTCTTT
J: TRBJ1-5; size: NA; D: TRBD1; V: TRBV2; CDR3: CASSARQGVRGPQHF; DNA: TGTGCCAGCTCGGCGCGGCAGGGGGTACGGGGGCCCCAGCATTTT
J: TRBJ1-5; size: few; D: NA; V: TRBV2; CDR3: CASNGDSNQPQHF; DNA: TGTGCCAGCAACGGTGATAGCAATCAGCCCCAGCATTTT
J: TRBJ1-2; size: NA; D: NA; V: TRBV30; CDR3: CAWSIPLQGGDNYGYTF; DNA: TGTGCCTGGAGCATCCCCCTCCAAGGGGGGGATAACTATGGCTACACCTTC
J: TRBJ1-2; size: NA; D: NA; V: TRBV11-2; CDR3: CASSLTDANYGYTF; DNA: TGTGCCAGCAGCTTAACAGACGCGAACTATGGCTACACCTTC
J: TRBJ2-3; size: NA; D: NA; V: TRBV6-5; CDR3: CASSDAGSTDTQYF; DNA: TGTGCCAGCAGTGATGCAGGGAGCACAGATACGCAGTATTTT
J: TRBJ2-7; size: NA; D: TRBD1; V: TRBV29-1; CDR3: CSARGGYSYEQYF; DNA: TGCAGCGCCAGAGGGGGCTACTCCTACGAGCAGTACTTC
J: TRBJ1-4; size: once; D: NA; V: TRBV7-7; CDR3: CASSSGTGTNEKLFF; DNA: TGTGCCAGCAGTTCAGGAACAGGAACGAATGAAAAACTGTTTTTT
J: TRBJ1-2; size: NA; D: NA; V: TRBV30; CDR3: CAWTSGVYNYGYTF; DNA: TGTGCCTGGACGTCGGGGGTGTATAACTATGGCTACACCTTC
J: TRBJ1-2; size: NA; D: NA; V: TRBV5-1; CDR3: CASSSQKPGHGYTF; DNA: TGCGCCAGCAGTTCTCAGAAGCCGGGACACGGCTACACCTTC
J: TRBJ2-1; size: once; D: NA; V: TRBV5-6; CDR3: CASSLAGEQFF; DNA: TGTGCCAGCAGCTTAGCGGGTGAGCAGTTCTTC
J: TRBJ2-3; size: NA; D: NA; V: TRBV9; CDR3: CASSPNAGTDTQYF; DNA: TGTGCCAGCAGCCCCAACGCGGGGACAGATACGCAGTATTTT
J: TRBJ2-7; size: NA; D: TRBD2; V: TRBV5-1; CDR3: CASSHTSGLTYEQYF; DNA: TGCGCCAGCAGCCATACTAGCGGGCTGACCTACGAGCAGTACTTC
J: TRBJ2-1; size: NA; D: NA; V: TRBV18; CDR3: CASGPLGGSYNEQFF; DNA: TGTGCCAGCGGCCCATTGGGGGGCTCCTACAATGAGCAGTTCTTC
J: TRBJ2-7; size: NA; D: TRBD2; V: TRBV13; CDR3: CASSSGTSGYEQYF; DNA: TGTGCCAGCAGCTCCGGGACTAGCGGATACGAGCAGTACTTC